The clone carrying this T cell receptor (beta chain) has just a few counts. Its antigen remains unknown. V lost 1 base and J 3 bases, leaving 15 bases between the germline ends. The CDR3 spans 16 residues. In germline, CDR1 is SGHTA, CDR2 FQGNSA. This entry comes from a study of identical twins. General observations from the study: A cross-sectional statistical analysis, not follow-up of the same donors, supported the conclusions. High-abundance cord blood beta clonotypes had fewer insertions; memory repertoires showed none. Models underestimated TCR alpha sharing (out-of-frame) in monozygotic twins.

One entry per CDR3 protein, called by TCRdb with MiXCR from the 5' RACE reads. The sample carries around 250,000 distinct CDR3 sequences, roughly 13% recorded once. These sequences were also reported in another study, on yellow fever vaccine responses in identical twins.

This chain uses TRBV7-2 with TRBJ1-1; D gene ambiguous. This clonotype was obtained from a young woman in good health. The sample was memory (CD45RO+) T cells sorted from blood. DNA of the CDR3: TGTGCCAGCAGCTTAGAATCCGTCAAGGGTCACACTGAAGCTTTCTTT. Protein: CASSLESVKGHTEAFF.